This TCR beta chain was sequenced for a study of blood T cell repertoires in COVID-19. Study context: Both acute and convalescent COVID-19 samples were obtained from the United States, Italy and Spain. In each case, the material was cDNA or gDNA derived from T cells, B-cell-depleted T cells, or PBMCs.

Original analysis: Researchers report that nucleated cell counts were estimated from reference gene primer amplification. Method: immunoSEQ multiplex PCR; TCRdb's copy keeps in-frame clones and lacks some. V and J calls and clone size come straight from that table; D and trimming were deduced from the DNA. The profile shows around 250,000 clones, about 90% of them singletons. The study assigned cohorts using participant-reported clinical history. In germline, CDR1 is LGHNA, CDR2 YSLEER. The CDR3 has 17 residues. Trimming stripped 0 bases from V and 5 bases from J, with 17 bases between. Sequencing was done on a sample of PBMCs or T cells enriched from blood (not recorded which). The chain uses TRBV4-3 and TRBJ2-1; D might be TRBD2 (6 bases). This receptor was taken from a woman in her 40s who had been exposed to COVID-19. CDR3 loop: CASSQERVGSIDNEQFF. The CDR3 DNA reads TGCGCCAGCAGCCAAGAAAGGGTCGGGAGTATCGACAATGAGCAGTTCTTC.